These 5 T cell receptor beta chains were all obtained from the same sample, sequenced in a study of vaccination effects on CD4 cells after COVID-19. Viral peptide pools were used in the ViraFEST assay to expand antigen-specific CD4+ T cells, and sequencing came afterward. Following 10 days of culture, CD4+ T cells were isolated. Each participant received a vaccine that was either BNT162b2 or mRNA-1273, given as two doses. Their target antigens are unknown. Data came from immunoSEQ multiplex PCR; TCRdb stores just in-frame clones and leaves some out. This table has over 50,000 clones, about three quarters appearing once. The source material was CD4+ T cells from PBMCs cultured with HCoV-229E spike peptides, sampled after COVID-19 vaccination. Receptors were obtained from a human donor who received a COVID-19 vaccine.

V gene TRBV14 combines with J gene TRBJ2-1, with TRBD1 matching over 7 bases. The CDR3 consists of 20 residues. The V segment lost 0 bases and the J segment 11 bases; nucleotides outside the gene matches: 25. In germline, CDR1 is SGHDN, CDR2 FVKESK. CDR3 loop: CASSQDLSLSTGWGRAQQFF. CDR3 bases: TGTGCCAGCAGCCAAGATCTCTCCTTGTCGACAGGGTGGGGCCGGGCTCAGCAGTTCTTC.

CDR3 sequence reads: CASPRGPGLSGGSSTDTQYF. The CDR3 nucleotides read TGTGCCAGCCCCCGCGGTCCGGGGCTTAGCGGGGGGTCTAGCACAGATACGCAGTATTTT. The genes are TRBV5-8 and TRBJ2-3, with 10 bases lining up with TRBD2. V lost 7 bases to trimming and J lost 0 bases; unmatched junction nucleotides: 20. CDR3 size: 20 residues. Germline V CDR1 and CDR2: SGHTS, YDEGEE.

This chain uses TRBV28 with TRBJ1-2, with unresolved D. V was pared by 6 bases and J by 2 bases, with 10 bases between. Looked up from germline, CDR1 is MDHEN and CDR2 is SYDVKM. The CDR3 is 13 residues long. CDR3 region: CASRVNLNYGYTF. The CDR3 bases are TGTGCCAGCAGGGTCAACTTGAACTATGGCTACACCTTC.

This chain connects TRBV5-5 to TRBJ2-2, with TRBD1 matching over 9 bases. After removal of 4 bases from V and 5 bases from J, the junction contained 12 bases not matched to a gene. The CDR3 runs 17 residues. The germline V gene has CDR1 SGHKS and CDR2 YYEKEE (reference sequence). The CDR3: CASSPRRGTGSTGELFF. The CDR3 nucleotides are TGTGCCAGCAGCCCTCGTCGTGGGACAGGGAGTACCGGGGAGCTGTTTTTT.

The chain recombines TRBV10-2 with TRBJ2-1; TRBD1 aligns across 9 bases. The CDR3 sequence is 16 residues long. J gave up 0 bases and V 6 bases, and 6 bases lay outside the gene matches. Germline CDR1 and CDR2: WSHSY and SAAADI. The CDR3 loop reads CASRAGQGSSYNEQFF. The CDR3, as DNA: TGCGCCAGCAGAGCGGGACAGGGCAGCTCCTACAATGAGCAGTTCTTC.